The source of this T cell receptor (beta chain) is a study of CD8 T cells in Susac syndrome. An input of about 0.45 to 1 ug of RNA was subjected to reverse transcription using random hexamers. TCRdb reprocessed the immunoSEQ multiplex PCR reads with MiXCR, giving one entry per CDR3 protein. The sample holds around 130,000 distinct CDR3 sequences, 85% to 95% seen once. Patients with Susac syndrome showed fulfilment of recently defined diagnostic criteria for definite or probable disease. This TCR was sampled from a human donor with Susac syndrome. Sequences were obtained from CD8+ T cells from PBMCs.

In nucleotides, the CDR3 is TGTGCCAGTAGTATGGGAGGGACCACCTACGAGCAGTACTTC. The encoded protein is CASSMGGTTYEQYF. V is TRBV19 and J is TRBJ2-7, with TRBD2 identical over 7 bases. Per the germline V gene, CDR1 is LNHDA and CDR2 is SQIVND (reference sequence). With 3 bases clipped from V and 2 bases from J, the junction kept 4 bases outside the gene matches. The CDR3 has 14 residues.